The TCR beta chain under discussion was sequenced for a study of blood T cell repertoires in COVID-19. Study-level background: Acute and convalescent COVID-19 specimens originated in the United States, Italy and Spain. The analysed material was cDNA or gDNA that came from T cells, B-cell-depleted T cells, or PBMCs.

Profiled with immunoSEQ multiplex PCR; TCRdb holds only in-frame clones, not every one. The sample shows 200,000 or so clones, 84% of them seen only once. Among Cohort 3 donors, those recovered had two negative PCRs, clearance, or symptom resolution. V was shortened by 0 bases and J by 0 bases, with 11 bases between the two germline ends. The V gene's germline CDR1 is SGHVS and CDR2 FQNEAQ. The CDR3 consists of 16 residues. The sequence was collected from a man aged 40-49 years who had recovered from COVID-19. The chain joins TRBV7-8 to TRBJ1-2, with a tentative D call TRBD1 (6 bases). The sample taken for sequencing was PBMCs or T cells enriched from blood (not recorded which). The CDR3 bases are TGTGCCAGCAGCTTAGCGCCGCAGGGGACTAACTATGGCTACACCTTC. This gives the protein CASSLAPQGTNYGYTF. The variable domain in full, with the rest retrieved from reference TRBV7-8 and TRBJ1-2, is GAGVSQSPRYKVAKRGQDVALRCDPISGHVSLFWYQQALGQGPEFLTYFQNEAQLDKSGLPSDRFFAERPEGSVSTLKIQRTQQEDSAVYLCASSLAPQGTNYGYTFGSGTRLTVV.